These 3 T cell receptor beta chains were sequenced from one sample in a study of glioma-infiltrating T cells after dendritic cell vaccination. The data were produced by immunoSEQ multiplex PCR, yet TCRdb's version contains in-frame clones alone and is incomplete. The sample has 72,000 or so clones; about nine tenths are singletons. Time point defined: after dendritic cell vaccination, including at tumor progression/relapse. The specimen was blood, collected after dendritic cell vaccination. These receptors came from a human donor with glioblastoma.

This chain joins TRBV11-2 and TRBJ2-2, with a possible D match to TRBD2 (5 bases). CDR3 size: 14 residues. With 5 bases removed from V and 7 bases from J, the gap between germline ends came to 14 bases. Germline values: CDR1 SGHAT, CDR2 FQNNGV. The CDR3 region has the DNA TGTGCCAGCAGCACCAGGACTTACAACGGGGAGCTGTTTTTT. This codes for CASSTRTYNGELFF.

This clone was counted a single time. This specimen includes other DNA sequences encoding the same CDR3. The V call is TRBV29-1, the J call TRBJ2-3; the match to TRBD1 covers 7 bases. This CDR3 is built from 12 residues. Germline-derived CDR1 and CDR2 are SQVTM and ANQGSEA. With 7 bases clipped from V and 6 bases from J, the junction kept 7 bases outside the gene matches. This CDR3 is CSAGGTTDTQYF. The CDR3 region has the DNA TGCAGCGCAGGGGGAACCACGGATACGCAGTATTTT.

This clone has just a few counts. This chain uses TRBV2 with TRBJ1-2; TRBD1 might be the D (6 bases). In germline, CDR1 is SNHLY, CDR2 FYNNEI. V shed 2 bases and J shed 8 bases, with 12 bases lying between them. The CDR3 extends over 13 amino acids. CDR3 sequence (DNA): TGTGCCAGCAGTGAAAAACAGGGTTACGGCTACACCTTC. This codes for CASSEKQGYGYTF. Filled out from reference TRBV2 and TRBJ1-2, the complete variable domain reads EPEVTQTPSHQVTQMGQEVILRCVPISNHLYFYWYRQILGQKVEFLVSFYNNEISEKSEIFDDQFSVERPDGSNFTLKIRSTKLEDSAMYFCASSEKQGYGYTFGSGTRLTVV.